This T cell receptor beta chain is from a study of T cells in localized non-small cell lung cancer. The study's findings and limits: Of the top 100 tumor clones, median approximately 50 were in adjacent lung, over 25 among its top 100. Exceeding tumor, uninvolved adjacent lung had the highest T cell clonality.

Generated by immunoSEQ multiplex PCR, the TCRdb table keeps only in-frame clones and is missing some. The data show 40,000 to 65,000 clones, roughly 84% seen once. The germline gives CDR1 GTSNPN, CDR2 SVGIG (reference sequence). A total of 19 residues make up the CDR3, ends included. Of note for this clone: What it binds is not known. The DNA is omitted, as the CDR3 cannot be located on it reliably, and the CDR3 follows TCRdb's listing.

This rearrangement joins TRBV30 to TRBJ2-5; the D call TRBD2 from the table was never checked on the DNA. This specimen consisted of peripheral blood mononuclear cells, obtained before any cancer treatment. This clonotype was obtained from a man between 40 and 70 years old with stage III lung adenocarcinoma. This chain's CDR3 is CAWSPGLRGRLAGNETQYF.